The 8 T cell receptor beta chains below were found in one sample sequenced in a study of CD8 T cells in Susac syndrome. RNA was extracted with the RNeasy kit, and a quantity of about 0.45 to 1 ug was reverse transcribed using random hexamers. MiXCR, run by TCRdb on the immunoSEQ multiplex PCR reads, gives a single entry per CDR3 protein. Found here are approximately 200,000 distinct CDR3 sequences, 90% to 95% of them singletons; the top ten hold approximately 0.093%. Sequencing used CD4+ T cells from PBMCs. The receptors derive from a human donor with multiple sclerosis.

This chain links TRBV4-1 with TRBJ1-5, with unresolved D. V was pared by 0 bases and J by 5 bases, with 8 bases between. This CDR3 has 14 amino acids. Germline lookup yields CDR1 MGHRA and CDR2 YSYEKL. For the CDR3, the DNA is TGCGCCAGCAGCCAAGACGGACTTTATCAGCCCCAGCATTTT. It specifies CASSQDGLYQPQHF.

Concerning this clonotype: At one end, the junction sequence differs from germline, possibly due to a read error. The genes are TRBV2 and TRBJ1-1; D is ambiguous. This CDR3 has 11 amino acids. The germline V gene has CDR1 SNHLY and CDR2 FYNNEI. In DNA form, the CDR3 reads TGTGCCAGCAGTGAAGGGGGAGATTCCCCCTTT. Its protein product is CASSEGGDSPF.

The chain joins TRBV3-1 to TRBJ2-7; D assignment may be TRBD1 or TRBD2 (5 bases each). V lost 3 bases and J lost 5, with 23 bases in between. The CDR3 totals 17 residues. CDR1 is LGHDT, CDR2 YNNKEL, per germline (reference sequence). The chain's CDR3 is CASSHKPGQTRGHEQYF. The CDR3 coding sequence is TGTGCCAGCAGCCACAAACCGGGGCAGACCCGTGGGCACGAGCAGTACTTC.

The V and J genes are TRBV7-9 and TRBJ2-2, with D perhaps given as TRBD1 or TRBD2 (5 bases each). The CDR3 is 16 amino acids. Germline CDR1 reads SEHNR; CDR2 reads FQNEAQ (reference sequence). V was shortened by 4 bases and J by 4 bases, with 16 bases between the two germline ends. The CDR3 DNA follows: TGTGCCAGCAGCTCTAGAGGGACGGCAGGCACCGGGGAGCTGTTTTTT. This sequence encodes CASSSRGTAGTGELFF.

V usage is TRBV12-3 or TRBV12-4 and J usage is TRBJ2-5; D gene ambiguous. V gave up 4 bases and J gave up 5 bases, with 14 bases separating them. This CDR3 spans 14 amino acids. The CDR3 coding sequence is TGTGCCAGCAGTTGGGCCCCCTGGGCGGAGACCCAGTACTTC. Its protein product is CASSWAPWAETQYF.

This clonotype came up once. The chain is built from TRBV3-1 and TRBJ1-4; tentatively, D is TRBD1 (5 bases). The V gene's germline CDR1 is LGHDT and CDR2 YNNKEL (reference sequence). The V and J ends lost 3 bases and 6 bases respectively, with 14 bases between them. This CDR3 spans 15 amino acids. The CDR3 bases are TGTGCCAGCAGCCAGGAAGGGGCCGCGGATGAAAAACTGTTTTTT. Translated, it gives CASSQEGAADEKLFF.

This rearrangement joins TRBV7-9 to TRBJ2-7; 7 bases align to TRBD1. The V segment lost 5 bases and the J segment 7 bases; nucleotides outside the gene matches: 14. Germline loops: CDR1 SEHNR, CDR2 FQNEAQ (reference sequence). The CDR3 runs 15 residues. The CDR3 coding sequence is TGTGCCAGCAGCCCCACCGGGTGGACAGGTGCGGAGCAGTACTTC. The encoded protein is CASSPTGWTGAEQYF.

The chain uses TRBV12-3 or TRBV12-4 and TRBJ2-3, with unresolved D. The length of the CDR3 is 13 residues. The V gene lost 6 bases and the J gene lost 4 bases, with 11 bases spanning the gap. The CDR3 protein is CASSTKSADTQYF. CDR3 in DNA: TGTGCCAGCAGCACGAAAAGCGCAGATACGCAGTATTTT.